These 30 T cell receptor beta chains were all obtained from the same sample, sequenced in a study of read filtering for tumor transcriptome and immune sequencing. Molecular barcoded adaptors covering alpha/delta and beta/gamma chains were used on approximately 400 ng RNA. TCRdb fed the reads into MiXCR, producing one record per CDR3 protein. The profile shows more than 35,000 distinct CDR3 sequences, around 15% of them singletons. The sequenced sample consisted of a population of CD138-negative cells sorted from bone marrow. Receptor source: a donor at least 40 years old with multiple myeloma.

The table lists this clonotype with a few counts. One base away lies a much larger clone, so this may be a sequencing read error. The chain carries TRBV6-1 and TRBJ2-1; D is ambiguous. The germline CDR1 and CDR2 sequences are MNHNS and SASEGT. This CDR3 contains 12 residues. V was pared by 1 base and J by 15 bases, with 13 bases between. The CDR3 bases are TGTGCCAGCAGTGAAGGGTCTGCCAGCCGGTTCTTC. Its translation: CASSEGSASRFF.

This clonotype has ten or more counts. The rearrangement joins TRBV9 to TRBJ2-5; a possible D gene is TRBD1 (6 bases). Germline-derived CDR1 and CDR2 are SGDLS and YYNGEE. V was clipped by 0 bases and J by 5 bases, with 17 bases between them. The CDR3 has 16 amino acids. CDR3 nucleotides: TGTGCCAGCAGCGTAGCTACAGGGTCCCTGGGGGAGACCCAGTACTTC. It codes for CASSVATGSLGETQYF. The full variable domain, rest sourced from reference TRBV9 and TRBJ2-5, is DSGVTQTPKHLITATGQRVTLRCSPRSGDLSVYWYQQSLDQGLQFLIQYYNGEERAKGNILERFSAQQFPDLHSELNLSSLELGDSALYFCASSVATGSLGETQYFGPGTRLLVL.

This clonotype was counted at least ten times. The rearrangement joins TRBV7-9 to TRBJ2-4; 8 positions agree with TRBD1. Germline CDR1 SEHNR, CDR2 FQNEAQ (reference sequence). V gave up 3 bases and J gave up 8 bases; unmatched junction bases: 12. The CDR3 is 16 residues long. The CDR3, as DNA: TGTGCCAGCAGCTTGCGAATGGGACAGGTTGGAGACATTCAGTACTTC. Translation gives CASSLRMGQVGDIQYF.

This clonotype occurred many times. The chain has TRBV20-1 and TRBJ1-1, with no clear D. Trimming pared 6 bases from V and 7 bases from J, leaving 6 bases between. This CDR3 is 9 amino acids long. In germline, CDR1 is DFQATT, CDR2 SNEGSKA (reference sequence). The CDR3 region is CSAEGEAFF. Here the CDR3 DNA reads TGCAGTGCCGAGGGTGAAGCTTTCTTT.

This clonotype was detected ten times or more. This chain connects TRBV7-9 to TRBJ2-7; no reliable D call. Germline CDR1 reads SEHNR; CDR2 reads FQNEAQ (reference sequence). The CDR3 runs 15 residues. V was shortened by 1 base and J by 1 base, with 11 bases between the two germline ends. The CDR3 coding sequence is TGTGCCAGCAGCTTAGGCCTTTCAGAATCCTACGAGCAGTACTTC. Encoded protein: CASSLGLSESYEQYF.

At least ten counts were recorded for this clonotype. The genes are TRBV4-1 and TRBJ2-1; D gene unclear. The V gene lost 4 bases and the J gene lost 5 bases, with 9 bases spanning the gap. Looked up from germline, CDR1 is MGHRA and CDR2 is YSYEKL. CDR3 size: 13 residues. CDR3 protein: CASSRDFHNEQFF. CDR3 coding DNA: TGCGCCAGCAGCCGAGACTTTCACAATGAGCAGTTCTTC.

As regards this clonotype: A far larger clone lies a single base away; this is likely a read error. The chain is built from TRBV6-5 and TRBJ1-5, with D possibly TRBD1 on 6 matching bases. The germline CDR1 and CDR2 sequences are MNHEY and SVGAGI. CDR3 length equals 13 residues. CDR3 DNA sequence: TGTGCCAGCGCCTACAGGGACAATCAGCCCCAGCGTTTT. Protein sequence: CASAYRDNQPQRF.

This clonotype was seen only a few times. With a much larger clone just one base away, this may be a read error. This rearrangement joins TRBV4-1 to TRBJ2-1; 10 bases match TRBD1. The germline gives CDR1 MGHRA, CDR2 YSYEKL. The CDR3 loop spans 15 amino acids. The CDR3 DNA sequence: TGCGCCAGCAGCCCCGGGACAGGGGCAGGCAATGGGCAGTTCTTC. This codes for CASSPGTGAGNGQFF.

This clonotype was detected many times. The chain combines TRBV2 with TRBJ1-5, with D possibly TRBD1 on 5 matching bases. The CDR3 runs to 16 residues. Germline CDR1 reads SNHLY; CDR2 reads FYNNEI. V dropped 3 bases and J dropped 2 bases, with 14 bases sitting between them. CDR3 in DNA: TGTGCCAGCAGTGAGAGGGGAGGGACTCGCAATCAGCCCCAGCATTTT. It translates to CASSERGGTRNQPQHF. The full variable domain, rest sourced from reference TRBV2 and TRBJ1-5, is EPEVTQTPSHQVTQMGQEVILRCVPISNHLYFYWYRQILGQKVEFLVSFYNNEISEKSEIFDDQFSVERPDGSNFTLKIRSTKLEDSAMYFCASSERGGTRNQPQHFGDGTRLSIL.

Only a few counts were recorded for this clonotype. In DNA form, the CDR3 reads TGTGCCAGCAGCAGCCGGGACAGAACCTACGAGCAGTACTTC. This gives the protein CASSSRDRTYEQYF. The V and J genes are TRBV3-1 and TRBJ2-7; 7 bases agree with TRBD1. The germline CDR1 and CDR2 sequences are LGHDT and YNNKEL (reference sequence). Unmatched junction bases numbered 6, after V lost 5 bases and J lost 2 bases. The CDR3 has 14 residues.

Many counts were recorded for this clonotype. V and J are TRBV28 and TRBJ1-5; 7 bases align to TRBD1. Germline trimming cut 4 bases from V and 6 bases from J; bases unmatched to any gene: 6. The CDR3 covers 14 residues. The germline CDR1 and CDR2 sequences are MDHEN and SYDVKM. The CDR3 DNA follows: TGTGCCAGCAGTTCCGGACAGGTTTTTCAGCCCCAGCATTTT. This encodes CASSSGQVFQPQHF.

This clonotype was counted a few times. One base away lies a much larger clone, so this may be a sequencing read error. This rearrangement joins TRBV12-3 or TRBV12-4 to TRBJ2-2; 8 positions agree with TRBD1. This CDR3 is built from 15 residues. V was clipped by 6 bases and J by 5 bases; unmatched bases: 8. The CDR3 spells CASSKAGGWTGELFF. CDR3 bases: TGTGCCAGCAGCAAGGCAGGGGGCTGGACCGGGGAGCTGTTTTTT.

This clonotype was observed at least ten times. This sequence joins TRBV20-1 and TRBJ2-5; D is ambiguous. This CDR3 is built from 13 residues. Germline CDR1 DFQATT, CDR2 SNEGSKA (reference sequence). Trimming removed 8 bases from V and 5 bases from J, with 18 bases in between. CDR3 protein: CSTRQDLSETQYF. The CDR3 coding sequence is TGCAGTACCCGCCAGGACCTTTCGGAGACCCAGTACTTC.

This clonotype was observed at least ten times. V gene TRBV10-3 combines with J gene TRBJ2-3; TRBD1 is a possible D gene (7 bases). The CDR3 extends over 15 amino acids. The germline V and J ends were trimmed by 0 bases and 6 bases, with 13 bases remaining between them. Germline CDR1 and CDR2: ENHRY and SYGVKD. In nucleotides, the CDR3 is TGTGCCATCAGTGAGTCCTCAGGGGGAGGCGATACGCAGTATTTT. It specifies CAISESSGGGDTQYF.

This clonotype has a count of ten or more. The chain joins TRBV21-1 to TRBJ1-1; the table's TRBD1 call for D was not verified on the DNA. TRBV21-1 is classified as a pseudogene. The CDR3 covers 16 residues. CDR3 DNA sequence: TGTGCCAGCAGCAGATCAAGAAGGGGTATGAACACTGAAGCTTTCTTT. Translation gives CASSRSRRGMNTEAFF.

This clonotype was recorded a few times. Given a much more abundant clone one base away, this may be a read error. The final CDR3 position lacks the conserved phenylalanine or tryptophan, pointing to a likely read error. The genes are TRBV20-1 and TRBJ1-6; no clear D gene. The ends were cut back, 3 bases at V and 7 bases at J, with 13 bases in the middle. The CDR3 runs 14 residues. Germline assignment: CDR1 DFQATT and CDR2 SNEGSKA (reference sequence). The CDR3 nucleotides read TGCAGTGCTAGGGACCCTTATGGGAATTCACCCCTCCACCTT. Protein: CSARDPYGNSPLHL.

This clonotype was counted at least ten times. This chain joins TRBV15 and TRBJ2-6, with TRBD1 matching 7 bases. The CDR3 is 16 residues long. The germline V gene has CDR1 LNHNV and CDR2 YYDKDF (reference sequence). Trimming took 1 base from V and 4 from J; bases not matched to a gene: 4. The CDR3 region is CATSRGRGLGANVLTF. CDR3 bases: TGTGCCACCAGCAGAGGAAGGGGGCTCGGGGCCAACGTCCTGACTTTC.

There are a few counts of this clonotype. With a much larger clone just one base away, this may be a read error. The rearrangement joins TRBV15 to TRBJ2-7; D uncertain. Looked up from germline, CDR1 is LNHNV and CDR2 is YYDKDF (reference sequence). V was cut by 3 bases and J by 6 bases, with 12 bases left in between. The CDR3 has 13 residues. CDR3 protein: CATSSSLGCEQYF. CDR3 DNA: TGTGCCACCAGCAGCTCCTTGGGTTGCGAGCAGTACTTC.

The table lists this clonotype with a few counts. A much larger clone is a single base away; this may be a read error. The chain links TRBV9 to TRBJ1-1; no reliable D call. This CDR3 is 13 amino acids long. The ends were cut back, 4 bases at V and 1 base at J, with 8 bases in the middle. Germline assignment: CDR1 SGDLS and CDR2 YYNGEE. The CDR3 is CASSSDTNTEAFF. The CDR3 nucleotides read TGTGCCAGCAGCTCCGACACGAACACTGAAGCTTTCTTT.

This sequence joins TRBV20-1 and TRBJ1-5; 7 nucleotides line up with TRBD1. Germline trimming cut 6 bases from V and 3 bases from J; bases unmatched to any gene: 8. There are 14 residues in the CDR3. Germline CDR1 is DFQATT and CDR2 is SNEGSKA (reference sequence). DNA of the CDR3: TGCAGTGCCCAGGGTGGGACAGTCAATCAGCCCCAGCATTTT. Its translation is CSAQGGTVNQPQHF.

This clonotype has a count of ten or more. This rearrangement joins TRBV12-3 or TRBV12-4 to TRBJ1-3; 10 nucleotides agree with TRBD1. V trimming: 5 bases; J trimming: 8 bases; junction bases outside the gene matches: 6. The CDR3 length is 14 residues. CDR3 nucleotides: TGTGCCAGCAGTCCGGGACAGGGGCAGTACACCATATATTTT. It encodes CASSPGQGQYTIYF.

The J gene is TRBJ2-6, the V gene TRBV19; D is perhaps TRBD1 (5 bases). Germline V lookup: CDR1 LNHDA, CDR2 SQIVND (reference sequence). The CDR3 runs to 17 residues. Trimming took 4 bases from V and 4 from J, leaving 17 bases between them. The CDR3 DNA reads as TGTGCCAGTAGTACCCCGACAGCCTACACGGGGGCCAACGTCCTGACTTTC. This translates into CASSTPTAYTGANVLTF.

This clonotype has at least ten counts. The gene calls are TRBV6-2 or TRBV6-3 and TRBJ2-3; 12 nucleotides agree with TRBD2. Looked up from germline, CDR1 is MNHEY and CDR2 is SVGEGT. The V gene end was trimmed by 6 bases and the J gene end by 6 bases; junction bases not matched to a gene: 7. The CDR3 contains 15 residues. For the CDR3, the DNA is TGTGCCAGCAGCCGAACTAGCGGGGGGCCGGATACGCAGTATTTT. Translation: CASSRTSGGPDTQYF.

V is TRBV5-1 and J is TRBJ1-1; 9 positions agree with TRBD1. V gave up 2 bases and J gave up 1 base; unmatched junction bases: 0. From germline, CDR1 is SGHRS and CDR2 YFSETQ. The CDR3 is made up of 14 amino acids. CDR3: CASSLQGANTEAFF. CDR3 coding DNA: TGCGCCAGCAGCTTACAGGGGGCGAACACTGAAGCTTTCTTT.

The sample holds many counts of this clonotype. CDR3 DNA sequence: TGTGCCAGCAGCCTCCCTGACGGCTATAATTCACCCCTCCACTTT. Its protein product is CASSLPDGYNSPLHF. This chain links TRBV5-5 with TRBJ1-6; D unresolved. The germline V and J ends were trimmed by 4 bases and 3 bases, with 11 bases remaining between them. The CDR3 has 15 residues. From germline, CDR1 is SGHKS and CDR2 YYEKEE (reference sequence).

This clonotype was counted only a few times. Possible read error: a much larger clone is one base away. V and J are TRBV4-1 and TRBJ2-5; the D gene is possibly TRBD2 (6 bases). CDR3 size: 14 residues. Looked up from germline, CDR1 is MGHRA and CDR2 is YSYEKL. The DNA of the CDR3 is TGCGCCAGCAGCCAAAGCCTAGCGCAAGAGGCCCAGTACTTC. Its translation: CASSQSLAQEAQYF.

This clonotype showed up many times. The gene calls are TRBV15 and TRBJ2-7; D unclear. The CDR3 covers 14 residues. Deletions cut 2 bases from V and 4 bases from J, with 12 bases between. Germline CDR1 and CDR2: LNHNV and YYDKDF (reference sequence). CDR3 bases: TGTGCCACCAGCAGACCCGATTGGGGATACGAGCAGTACTTC. This gives the protein CATSRPDWGYEQYF.

This clonotype came up many times. The chain combines TRBV7-2 with TRBJ2-1, with 9 bases lining up with TRBD2. This CDR3 spans 14 amino acids. The germline CDR1 and CDR2 sequences are SGHTA and FQGNSA. V shed 6 bases and J 9 bases; nucleotides not matched to a gene: 9. CDR3 DNA: TGTGCCAGCAGTTTTAATAGCGGGGGAGGTGAGCAGTTCTTC. Protein: CASSFNSGGGEQFF.

This clonotype has ten or more counts. The rearrangement joins TRBV9 to TRBJ1-6, with TRBD1 matching over 10 bases. The CDR3 contains 14 residues. Germline loops: CDR1 SGDLS, CDR2 YYNGEE. Germline trimming cut 4 bases from V and 7 bases from J; bases unmatched to any gene: 2. The DNA of the CDR3 is TGTGCCAGCAGCCCGACAGGGGGCAATTCACCCCTCCACTTT. It is translated as CASSPTGGNSPLHF.

This clonotype was observed at least ten times. The V gene is TRBV2, the J gene TRBJ1-4; D uncertain. Trimming took off 1 base at V and 7 bases at J, with 7 bases between the two ends. CDR1 is SNHLY and CDR2 is FYNNEI in the germline V gene. This CDR3 has 13 amino acids. The CDR3 loop reads CASSEVGSEKLFF. The CDR3 bases are TGTGCCAGCAGTGAAGTGGGGAGTGAAAAACTGTTTTTT.